This T cell receptor (beta chain) was captured by sequencing in a study of blood T cell repertoires in COVID-19. As for the study in general: Samples taken during acute and convalescent COVID-19 were collected in the United States, Italy and Spain.

A few counts support this clone. Original processing methods: The authors estimated nucleated cell counts from reference gene primer amplification. The assay was immunoSEQ multiplex PCR, and TCRdb's table has in-frame clones only and misses some. That table supplies the V and J calls and clone size; D and trimming were determined from the DNA. The sample has some 50,000 clones, 85% to 90% seen once. Germline V gene data show CDR1 as SGHTA and CDR2 as FQGNSA. V lost 1 base and J 8 bases, leaving 6 bases between the germline ends. This CDR3 spans 12 amino acids. The clonotype was recovered from a human donor in a cohort sampled during active COVID-19. What was sequenced was peripheral blood. This chain links TRBV7-2 with TRBJ2-1; possible D gene TRBD2, 6 bases. For the CDR3, the DNA is TGTGCCAGCAGCTTAGGGAGGGATGAGCAGTTCTTC. Translating it yields CASSLGRDEQFF.